This TCR beta chain was captured by sequencing in a study of CD8 T cells in ankylosing spondylitis. Each CDR3 protein is one row after TCRdb ran MiXCR on the 5' RACE reads. Of 700,000 to 850,000 distinct CDR3 sequences in the sample, approximately 12% were seen once. Overall study findings and caveats: Typical of ankylosing spondylitis blood, it appeared, was a TCR beta motif of eight highly homologous variants. Reportedly, disease-linked clones are significantly enriched in ankylosing spondylitis patients' matched synovial fluid.

The CDR3 is made up of 13 amino acids. Trimming shortened V by 6 bases and J by 4 bases, and 11 bases separated the two germline ends. Comments on this clonotype: The antigen remains undetermined.

The sequence was obtained from a male donor with ankylosing spondylitis. The V call is TRBV12-3 or TRBV12-4, the J call TRBJ2-3, with unresolved D. The specimen sequenced was blood, either unsorted or a sorted T cell fraction (not recorded which). The CDR3 region is CASSSQSADTQYF. The CDR3 nucleotides read TGTGCCAGCAGCTCCCAAAGCGCAGATACGCAGTATTTT.